The rows below give T cell receptor beta chains drawn from one sample of a study of cytomegalovirus exposure and HLA in healthy donors. Here immunoSEQ multiplex PCR was the method, and the copy in TCRdb shows in-frame clones only, minus some. The repertoire includes approximately 200,000 clones, 79% of them detected once, and roughly 4.5% sits in the top ten. The material sequenced was PBMCs. The receptors stem from a woman aged 25 to 39 in good health and CMV-seropositive. The CDR3 runs from the conserved cysteine through the conserved F or W. Clone size appears in some rows only: once, few, many, or a class for an expanded clone.

v_gene,abundance,CDR3aa
TRBV28,.,CASSPPDSAGREKLFF
TRBV9,.,CASSVAGDGLEKLFF
TRBV19,.,CASSPTGGRQPQHF
TRBV11-2,.,CASTTRLAGGLDTQYF
TRBV4-2,once,CASVPRGSTEAFF
TRBV18,.,CASSPLIGGAYF
TRBV25-1,few,CASSVSGTEGEQYF
TRBV7-2,.,CASSSVPTGELFF
TRBV7-9,few,CASSLRTDEQYF
TRBV19,.,CASSGIRSSGQRQETQYF
TRBV27,few,CASSSGLARDEQYF
TRBV18,.,CASSPDRNYGYTF
TRBV5-1,.,CASSLAQPGTGELFF
TRBV5-1,.,CASSLEGRQVDEQYF
TRBV2,.,CASSVRQGLNEQYF
TRBV7-9,.,CASSSGTRHYGYTF
TRBV4-1,.,CASSHPMGAYEQYF
TRBV9,.,CASSVNSGQGKGTGELFF
TRBV7-9,.,CASSDTDNEQFF
TRBV5-1,.,CASSLVQGAGEQYF
TRBV14,.,CASSQRPPRGWITEAFF
TRBV4-1,.,CASSQYAGLNTEAFF
TRBV19,.,CASSIVGQGDRYEQYF
TRBV11-3,once,CASSLSGTALFHF
TRBV10-1,.,CASGQGPNEQFF
TRBV5-1,.,CASSLGGTGSLYEQYF
TRBV29-1,.,CSVDAPGETYEQYF
TRBV7-2,.,CASSQLEEAFF
TRBV10-3,.,CAISEGSAEAFF
TRBV5-4,.,CASSFIGQFNYGYTF
TRBV19,.,CASSTQGGGQPQHF
TRBV5-3,.,CARSPRNSREKLFF
TRBV18,.,CASSTLANTGELFF
TRBV2,few,CASSDPASGWTEAFF
TRBV2,.,CASSFDRVGETQYF
TRBV10-2,.,CASSAGGKDEQFF
TRBV10-3,.,CAITSDRDTEAFF
TRBV7-8,.,CASSPTGALNYGYTF
TRBV5-1,.,CASSLAQGVRTEAFF
TRBV5-5,.,CASSLSTGAGNTEAFF
TRBV19,.,CASSTTGGHEQFF
TRBV4-1,.,CASSQGLAGGSGTQYF
TRBV27,.,CASSPGQGPEAFF
TRBV4-1,once,CASSQATGPSYEQYF
TRBV5-1,.,CASSLAGTGNTGELFF
TRBV4-1,.,CASSQNRTQYF
TRBV6-5,few,CASSYSHWTGRETQYF
TRBV7-9,.,CASSATGAYEQYF
TRBV29-1,.,CSATGLDTIYF
TRBV4-3,.,CASSQERGGSYEQYF
TRBV5-1,.,CASSWGQGNNYGYTF
TRBV18,.,CASSPSTGGTDEQFF
TRBV6-5,.,CASSYSEATEAFF
TRBV9,.,CASSVGSQAGYGYTF
TRBV11-3,.,CASSPDYEQYF
TRBV18,.,CASSPLAGSTDTQYF
TRBV11-3,.,CASSLGRGVEWTQYF
TRBV2,few,CASSVQNSPLHF
TRBV5-4,.,CASSPSGTSGRLGETQYF